The sequence of this T cell receptor beta chain was determined in a study of control samples from healthy donors and cancer patients. This CDR3 is built from 15 residues. Unmatched junction bases numbered 9, after V lost 5 bases and J lost 7 bases. The germline V gene has CDR1 SNHLY and CDR2 FYNNEI. Repertoires were generated with immunoSEQ multiplex PCR, while TCRdb's copy carries only in-frame clones and drops some. This table holds about 120,000 clones, approximately 90% found once. This chain links TRBV2 with TRBJ1-3; 9 positions match TRBD1. The sequenced sample was blood. The TCR sequence derives from a woman between 65 and 79 years old in good health. The CDR3 spells CASSSTGGSRNTIYF. CDR3 nucleotide sequence: TGTGCCAGCAGTTCCACAGGGGGCTCAAGGAACACCATATATTTT. Variable domain in full (rest from reference TRBV2 and TRBJ1-3): EPEVTQTPSHQVTQMGQEVILRCVPISNHLYFYWYRQILGQKVEFLVSFYNNEISEKSEIFDDQFSVERPDGSNFTLKIRSTKLEDSAMYFCASSSTGGSRNTIYFGEGSWLTVV.